What follows are 11 T cell receptor beta chains derived from one specimen sequenced in a study of blood T cell repertoires in COVID-19. TCRdb keeps only in-frame clones here, not all; method: immunoSEQ multiplex PCR. The table has 250,000 or so clones, 90% seen once; the top ten hold around 1.9%. Material for sequencing was peripheral blood. The receptors shown here come from a woman aged 55-70 years with COVID-19, enrolled during active disease.

This chain links TRBV3-1 (or the pseudogene TRBV3-2) with TRBJ1-2; TRBD1 matches 8 bases. The CDR3 totals 15 residues. Germline loops: CDR1 LGHDT, CDR2 YNNKEL (reference sequence). Germline trimming cut 0 bases from V and 5 bases from J; bases unmatched to any gene: 5. The chain's CDR3 is CASSQDWHRGYGYTF. CDR3 in DNA: TGTGCCAGCAGCCAAGATTGGCACAGGGGGTATGGCTACACCTTC.

J is TRBJ2-7 and V is TRBV29-1, with 7 bases identical to TRBD1. The ends lost 4 bases at V and 3 bases at J; junction bases unmatched: 12. Germline assignment: CDR1 SQVTM and CDR2 ANQGSEA. The CDR3 has 15 residues. CDR3 nucleotide sequence: TGCAGCGTTGGGAAGCCCGGGACAGATTACTACGAGCAGTACTTC. Encoded protein: CSVGKPGTDYYEQYF.

The chain employs TRBV9 and TRBJ1-1; the D gene is possibly TRBD1 (6 bases). This CDR3 region has 21 residues. Per germline, CDR1 SGDLS and CDR2 YYNGEE. V lost 1 base to trimming and J lost 1 base, with 29 bases between them. The CDR3 sequence is CASSVTILTDSAIRGNTEAFF. The CDR3 region has the DNA TGTGCCAGCAGCGTAACGATTTTAACGGACAGCGCTATCCGGGGGAACACTGAAGCTTTCTTT.

This chain links TRBV6-5 with TRBJ1-1; 7 bases agree with TRBD1. Germline values: CDR1 MNHEY, CDR2 SVGAGI. CDR3 size: 14 residues. The CDR3 DNA reads as TGTGCGTCGGGACAGAATATAATGAACACTGAAGCTTTCTTT. Protein product: CASGQNIMNTEAFF.

The chain has TRBV7-2 and TRBJ2-3, with 11 bases matching TRBD2. Germline CDR1 SGHTA, CDR2 FQGNSA. The CDR3 is 16 amino acids. V dropped 6 bases and J dropped 2; count of bases not matched to a gene: 7. CDR3 nucleotides: TGTGCCAGCAGGCGGGGACTAGCGGACGTCACAGATACGCAGTATTTT. Its translation: CASRRGLADVTDTQYF.

V is TRBV5-4 and J is TRBJ2-2; tentatively, D is TRBD1 (7 bases). There are 14 residues in the CDR3. V was trimmed by 3 bases and J by 4 bases, leaving 10 bases between them. The germline V gene has CDR1 SGHNT and CDR2 YYREEE (reference sequence). In nucleotides, the CDR3 is TGTGCCAGCAGCTGGCAGGGGGGCACCGGGGAGCTGTTTTTT. Amino acid sequence: CASSWQGGTGELFF.

The CDR3 DNA reads as TGTGCCAGCTCACCACCGAATCGCCCACAAACCGGGGAGCTGTTTTTT. Translating it yields CASSPPNRPQTGELFF. The chain has TRBV18 and TRBJ2-2; D gene uncertain. CDR1 and CDR2 from the germline V gene are KGHSH and LQKENI. V lost 0 bases, J lost 5 bases, and 13 bases lay in between. The CDR3 runs 16 residues.

This clone showed up just a few times. V is TRBV7-9 and J is TRBJ1-6; TRBD1 aligns across 8 bases. Trimming cost V 7 bases and J 5 bases; bases outside gene matches: 4. The CDR3 sequence is 14 residues long. Germline V lookup: CDR1 SEHNR, CDR2 FQNEAQ (reference sequence). CDR3 sequence reads: CASNQGADNSPLHF. In DNA, the CDR3 is TGTGCCAGCAACCAGGGGGCGGATAATTCACCCCTCCACTTT.

The V and J genes are TRBV5-1 and TRBJ2-3; D is possibly TRBD2 (6 bases). With 3 bases removed from V and 11 bases from J, the gap between germline ends came to 13 bases. This CDR3 is built from 12 residues. The germline V gene encodes CDR1 SGHRS and CDR2 YFSETQ. Here the CDR3 reads CASSSREPRQYF. The CDR3 nucleotides read TGCGCCAGCAGCTCCCGGGAGCCGAGGCAGTATTTT.

Worth noting for this clone: A junction boundary mismatches the germline segment, possibly from a read error. The V call is TRBV7-3, the J call TRBJ1-2; D call uncertain. This CDR3 contains 17 residues. The V gene's germline CDR1 is SGHTA and CDR2 FQGTGA. DNA of the CDR3: TGTGCCAGCAGCTTAGTTGCGGTCGGGTTGAGTAGGATTGTGCCCATCTTC. Amino acid sequence: CASSLVAVGLSRIVPIF.

V and J are TRBV27 and TRBJ1-1; no reliable D call. The CDR3 has 13 residues. The V and J ends lost 2 bases and 1 base respectively, with 5 bases between them. Germline CDR1 MNHEY, CDR2 SMNVEV (reference sequence). The CDR3 bases are TGTGCCAGCAGTTTAGTCAGGAACACTGAAGCTTTCTTT. It yields the protein CASSLVRNTEAFF.